The 25 T cell receptor beta chains below come from one sample, sequenced in a study of blood T cell repertoires in COVID-19 (dated by TCRdb to about 2020). Libraries were prepared through the immunoSEQ multiplex PCR assay. The table comes from immuneACCESS by way of TCRdb, which keeps in-frame sequences with V and J called. Part of the clones is missing from these tables; in studies checked, under half for an unresolved V gene and the rest for unknown reasons. The sample table contains around 300,000 clones; only one count was recorded for around 89% of them. Jointly, the top ten make up 6.3% of the sample. The sample taken for sequencing was peripheral blood. These receptors originate from a woman between 50 and 59 years old with COVID-19, enrolled during active disease.

The chain is built from TRBV2 and TRBJ2-1; 12 positions agree with TRBD2. The V gene end was trimmed by 5 bases and the J gene end by 7 bases; junction bases not matched to a gene: 6. Germline V gene sequence: CDR1 SNHLY, CDR2 FYNNEI. The CDR3 runs to 15 residues. Written as DNA, the CDR3 is TGTGCCAGCAGTCGACTAGCGGGAGACTCGAATGAGCAGTTCTTC. This sequence encodes CASSRLAGDSNEQFF.

The V and J genes are TRBV5-4 and TRBJ1-2; TRBD1 might be the D (5 bases). The CDR3 has 16 amino acids. V shed 0 bases and J shed 4 bases, with 16 bases lying between them. Germline CDR1 is SGHNT and CDR2 is YYREEE (reference sequence). The chain's CDR3 is CASSLALGRSSYGYTF. The CDR3 DNA reads as TGTGCCAGCAGCTTGGCCTTGGGGCGGAGCAGCTATGGCTACACCTTC.

The chain uses TRBV15 and TRBJ2-1; 9 bases are shared with TRBD2. The junction had 13 bases not matched to a gene; V was cut back by 3 bases and J by 4 bases. Germline V gives CDR1 LNHNV, CDR2 YYDKDF (reference sequence). The length of the CDR3 is 18 residues. The CDR3 here is CATSRRGGRTRPYNEQFF. CDR3 sequence (DNA): TGTGCCACCAGCAGGCGGGGGGGAAGAACCCGGCCTTACAATGAGCAGTTCTTC.

This chain links TRBV28 with TRBJ1-1; the match to TRBD1 covers 8 bases. V was pared by 7 bases and J by 11 bases, with 12 bases of the junction left unmatched. The germline V gene encodes CDR1 MDHEN and CDR2 SYDVKM. The CDR3 has 13 amino acids. CDR3: CASTADRVDLAFF. The CDR3 DNA sequence: TGTGCCAGCACCGCGGACAGGGTGGACTTGGCTTTCTTT.

The chain joins TRBV16 to TRBJ1-5; 9 bases line up with TRBD1. Germline-derived CDR1 and CDR2 are KGHSY and FQNENV. The CDR3 sequence is 17 residues long. Trimming at V came to 1 base and at J to 8 bases, leaving 12 bases not matched to a gene. The CDR3 here is CASSQLEGTGNDEPQHF. In nucleotides, the CDR3 is TGTGCCAGCAGCCAATTAGAGGGGACAGGGAACGACGAGCCCCAGCATTTT.

The genes are TRBV27 and TRBJ2-5; tentative D call: TRBD1 (5 bases). The CDR3 extends over 15 amino acids. V was shortened by 6 bases and J by 0 bases, with 14 bases between the two germline ends. The germline V gene encodes CDR1 MNHEY and CDR2 SMNVEV (reference sequence). CDR3 coding DNA: TGTGCCAGCAGACTTTTTACAGGACACCAAGAGACCCAGTACTTC. It is translated as CASRLFTGHQETQYF.

This chain uses TRBV5-6 with TRBJ2-1, with 8 nucleotides matching TRBD1. Germline CDR1 is SGHDT and CDR2 is YYEEEE. V dropped 4 bases and J dropped 7; count of bases not matched to a gene: 16. This CDR3 region has 17 residues. DNA of the CDR3: TGTGCCAGCAGCCGCCTTGGGGACAGGTGGGCCAGGAATGAGCAGTTCTTC. Its protein product is CASSRLGDRWARNEQFF.

This clone turned up a few times. The rearrangement uses TRBV2 and TRBJ2-5; D uncertain. Germline CDR1 reads SNHLY; CDR2 reads FYNNEI. The CDR3 sequence is 11 residues long. V dropped 6 bases and J dropped 2 bases, with 4 bases sitting between them. The CDR3, as DNA: TGTGCCAGCAGCCTACAAGAGACCCAGTACTTC. Translated, it gives CASSLQETQYF.

The chain combines TRBV30 with TRBJ2-7; possibly TRBD2 for D (5 bases). Trimming left V 7 bases short and J 3 bases short, with 13 bases between. The CDR3 covers 12 residues. Germline V gene data show CDR1 as GTSNPN and CDR2 as SVGIG (reference sequence). In DNA form, the CDR3 reads TGTGCCTCCCGGGATCAGTTCTACGAGCAGTACTTC. Amino acids: CASRDQFYEQYF. The variable domain in full, with the rest retrieved from reference TRBV30 and TRBJ2-7, is SQTIHQWPATLVQPVGSPLSLECTVEGTSNPNLYWYRQAAGRGLQLLFYSVGIGQISSEVPQNLSASRPQDRQFILSSKKLLLSDSGFYLCASRDQFYEQYFGPGTRLTVT.

The chain joins TRBV19 to TRBJ2-7; TRBD1 matches at 8 bases. Germline CDR1 is LNHDA and CDR2 is SQIVND (reference sequence). CDR3 length: 13 amino acids. After removal of 5 bases from V and 4 bases from J, the junction contained 4 bases not matched to a gene. The CDR3 nucleotides are TGTGCCAGTAGTCGTGGACAGGGATACGAGCAGTACTTC. This encodes CASSRGQGYEQYF. Supplemented by reference TRBV19 and TRBJ2-7, the full variable domain reads DGGITQSPKYLFRKEGQNVTLSCEQNLNHDAMYWYRQDPGQGLRLIYYSQIVNDFQKGDIAEGYSVSREKKESFPLTVTSAQKNPTAFYLCASSRGQGYEQYFGPGTRLTVT.

V is TRBV5-1 and J is TRBJ2-2, with 8 positions matching TRBD2. V was pared by 2 bases and J by 2 bases, with 8 bases of the junction left unmatched. CDR3 length equals 17 residues. Germline V gene lookup returns CDR1 SGHRS and CDR2 YFSETQ. The CDR3 DNA reads as TGCGCCAGCAGCTTCAGAAGCGGGAGTGCTAACACCGGGGAGCTGTTTTTT. Translation gives CASSFRSGSANTGELFF.

In its sample, this clone was seen once. V and J are TRBV6-5 and TRBJ2-7; 7 positions match TRBD2. The germline V gene has CDR1 MNHEY and CDR2 SVGAGI. The CDR3 has 13 residues. Trimming at V came to 10 bases and at J to 4 bases, leaving 10 bases not matched to a gene. CDR3 sequence reads: CAIRSGLPYEQYF. As DNA, the CDR3 is TGTGCCATTCGATCGGGACTACCATACGAGCAGTACTTC.

This clone was seen a few times. CDR3 sequence (DNA): TGTGCCAGCAGCTCGCGGGCCTCTAACTATGGCTACACCTTC. Protein sequence: CASSSRASNYGYTF. V is TRBV7-9 and J is TRBJ1-2; D call uncertain. Germline V gene sequence: CDR1 SEHNR, CDR2 FQNEAQ (reference sequence). This CDR3 is 14 amino acids long. V lost 4 bases and J lost 0, with 9 bases in between.

V is TRBV6-5 and J is TRBJ2-3; 8 nucleotides align to TRBD2. After removal of 4 bases from V and 6 bases from J, the junction contained 12 bases not matched to a gene. This CDR3 has 16 residues. CDR1 is MNHEY and CDR2 is SVGAGI in the germline V gene. The CDR3 sequence: CASSSYSGLAADTQYF. Here the CDR3 DNA reads TGTGCCAGCAGTTCCTACTCTGGACTAGCTGCGGATACGCAGTATTTT.

V usage is TRBV20-1 and J usage is TRBJ1-3, with D possibly being TRBD1 (6 bases). Germline CDR1 reads DFQATT; CDR2 reads SNEGSKA (reference sequence). V lost 3 bases to trimming and J lost 3 bases, with 9 bases between them. The CDR3 totals 13 residues. The CDR3 spells CSASRQVGNTIYF. CDR3 nucleotide sequence: TGCAGTGCTAGTAGACAGGTTGGAAACACCATATATTTT.

V and J are TRBV11-2 and TRBJ2-1; 8 bases agree with TRBD2. The CDR3 is 15 amino acids. From germline, CDR1 is SGHAT and CDR2 FQNNGV. The V segment lost 3 bases and the J segment 8 bases; nucleotides outside the gene matches: 9. The CDR3, as DNA: TGTGCCAGCAGCTTTAGCGGGGCCCTTTTGGATGAGCAGTTCTTC. Amino acids: CASSFSGALLDEQFF.

For the CDR3, the DNA is TGCGCCAGCAGACAGGGACTAGCGGAGCCCGACGGAGAGACCCAGTACTTC. This sequence encodes CASRQGLAEPDGETQYF. The rearrangement links TRBV5-1 to TRBJ2-5; 11 bases align to TRBD2. J was trimmed by 4 bases and V by 5 bases; bases with no gene match: 13. The CDR3 sequence is 17 residues long. CDR1 and CDR2 (germline): SGHRS, YFSETQ.

This clone was detected only a few times. The chain couples TRBV5-4 to TRBJ2-3; D might be TRBD1 (7 bases). Trimming cost V 0 bases and J 2 bases, with 13 bases left between them. The CDR3 totals 16 residues. In germline, CDR1 is SGHNT, CDR2 YYREEE (reference sequence). This CDR3 is CASSLVGGTATDTQYF. The CDR3 DNA reads TGTGCCAGCAGCTTGGTGGGCGGGACAGCCACAGATACGCAGTATTTT.

This clone has just one count. The gene calls are TRBV19 and TRBJ1-5, with unresolved D. The CDR3 covers 16 residues. Trimming left V 4 bases short and J 1 base short, with 14 bases between. Germline CDR1 reads LNHDA; CDR2 reads SQIVND (reference sequence). The CDR3, as DNA: TGTGCCAGTAGTAACCCCGGGGTTATGAGCAATCAGCCCCAGCATTTT. This gives the protein CASSNPGVMSNQPQHF. The whole variable domain, remainder taken from reference TRBV19 and TRBJ1-5, is DGGITQSPKYLFRKEGQNVTLSCEQNLNHDAMYWYRQDPGQGLRLIYYSQIVNDFQKGDIAEGYSVSREKKESFPLTVTSAQKNPTAFYLCASSNPGVMSNQPQHFGDGTRLSIL.

This chain connects TRBV5-5 to TRBJ2-5; 7 nucleotides match TRBD2. The CDR3 is 14 residues long. Looked up from germline, CDR1 is SGHKS and CDR2 is YYEKEE (reference sequence). The V segment lost 2 bases and the J segment 2 bases; nucleotides outside the gene matches: 3. The CDR3: CASSLGLVQETQYF. CDR3 bases: TGTGCCAGCAGCTTAGGACTAGTTCAAGAGACCCAGTACTTC.

The CDR3 sequence is CASSWRNYGYTF. The CDR3 DNA is TGTGCCAGCAGTTGGAGGAACTATGGCTACACCTTC. The chain uses TRBV11-2 and TRBJ1-2; no clear D gene. The V and J ends lost 6 bases and 2 bases respectively, with 7 bases between them. The CDR3 extends over 12 amino acids. CDR1 and CDR2 (germline): SGHAT, FQNNGV.

J is TRBJ2-1 and V is TRBV19; 7 bases are a match to TRBD2. CDR3 size: 14 residues. V gave up 9 bases and J gave up 9 bases; unmatched junction bases: 14. The germline gives CDR1 LNHDA, CDR2 SQIVND (reference sequence). The CDR3 DNA is TGTGCCAGCCCCCCTGGGGGGAGGGCCAGTGAGCAGTTCTTC. Translation gives CASPPGGRASEQFF.

This clone showed up just once. Here the CDR3 reads CASSPIGGLGRGETQYF. CDR3 nucleotides: TGTGCCAGCTCACCAATAGGCGGTTTAGGTCGTGGAGAGACCCAGTACTTC. The V and J genes are TRBV18 and TRBJ2-5; D uncertain. Trimming cost V 2 bases and J 4 bases, with 20 bases left between them. CDR3 length: 17 residues. Germline-derived CDR1 and CDR2 are KGHSH and LQKENI. Drawing the rest from reference TRBV18 and TRBJ2-5, the complete variable domain is NAGVMQNPRHLVRRRGQEARLRCSPMKGHSHVYWYRQLPEEGLKFMVYLQKENIIDESGMPKERFSAEFPKEGPSILRIQQVVRGDSAAYFCASSPIGGLGRGETQYFGPGTRLLVL.

The table lists this clone with a few counts. The V call is TRBV10-3, the J call TRBJ2-1, with 8 bases aligning to TRBD2. V was pared by 6 bases and J by 6 bases, with 13 bases of the junction left unmatched. Germline CDR1 and CDR2: ENHRY and SYGVKD. This CDR3 spans 16 amino acids. CDR3 bases: TGTGCCATCAGCGAGGGGGGACTAGGACTCGTCAATGAGCAGTTCTTC. This encodes CAISEGGLGLVNEQFF.

This clone was recorded only once. The V and J genes are TRBV6-6 and TRBJ2-7; 7 nucleotides line up with TRBD1. V gave up 6 bases and J gave up 0 bases; unmatched junction bases: 2. CDR3 length: 13 residues. The germline V gene encodes CDR1 MNHNY and CDR2 SVGAGI (reference sequence). CDR3 residues: CASSDRVSYEQYF. The CDR3 coding sequence is TGTGCCAGCAGCGACAGGGTCTCCTACGAGCAGTACTTC.